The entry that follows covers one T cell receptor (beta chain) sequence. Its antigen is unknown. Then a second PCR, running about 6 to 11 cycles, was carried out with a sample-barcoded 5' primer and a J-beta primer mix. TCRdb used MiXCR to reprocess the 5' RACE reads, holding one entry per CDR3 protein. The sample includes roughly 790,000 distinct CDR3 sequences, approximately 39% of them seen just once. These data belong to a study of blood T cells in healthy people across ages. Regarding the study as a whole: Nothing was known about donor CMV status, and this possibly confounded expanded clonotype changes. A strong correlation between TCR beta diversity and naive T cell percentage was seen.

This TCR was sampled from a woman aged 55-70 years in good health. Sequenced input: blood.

CDR3 sequence (DNA): TGTGCCACCAGTGATGCAACAGGGATGGACTACGAGCAGTACTTC. Its protein product is CATSDATGMDYEQYF. The chain joins TRBV24-1 to TRBJ2-7; tentative D call: TRBD1 (6 bases). The germline V and J ends were trimmed by 3 bases and 3 bases, with 14 bases remaining between them. This CDR3 is built from 15 residues. CDR1 is KGHDR and CDR2 is SFDVKD in the germline V gene.